One sample yielded the 17 T cell receptor beta chains listed below, sequenced in a study of T cell responses to AZD1222 COVID-19 vaccine. This table comes from immunoSEQ multiplex PCR, and its TCRdb copy is limited to in-frame clones, with some not included. The data contain about 94,000 clones, less than 85% of them singletons. Sequencing used peripheral blood, obtained 28 days after the second AZD1222 dose. These receptors were taken from an adult who received the AZD1222 COVID-19 vaccine.

The chain links TRBV5-5 to TRBJ1-2, with 9 nucleotides matching TRBD1. Germline CDR1 SGHKS, CDR2 YYEKEE (reference sequence). The CDR3 is 15 residues long. V dropped 0 bases and J dropped 4; count of bases not matched to a gene: 4. Written as DNA, the CDR3 is TGTGCCAGCAGCTTGGATACAGGGGGCAGCTATGGCTACACCTTC. This translates into CASSLDTGGSYGYTF.

V is TRBV6-5 and J is TRBJ1-5; TRBD1 matches at 8 bases. CDR1 and CDR2 (germline): MNHEY, SVGAGI. Trimming cost V 6 bases and J 6 bases; bases outside gene matches: 7. The CDR3 covers 14 residues. The CDR3 here is CASSPGQGVQPQHF. CDR3 in DNA: TGTGCCAGCAGCCCAGGACAGGGTGTTCAGCCCCAGCATTTT.

This sequence joins TRBV24-1 and TRBJ2-5; D remains unclear. CDR3 length: 13 amino acids. The germline CDR1 and CDR2 sequences are KGHDR and SFDVKD. Trimming shortened V by 6 bases and J by 1 base, and 8 bases separated the two germline ends. The CDR3: CATSLLPQETQYF. CDR3 DNA sequence: TGTGCCACCAGTTTACTCCCCCAAGAGACCCAGTACTTC.

V and J are TRBV27 and TRBJ2-1; 8 nucleotides align to TRBD2. Germline V gene data show CDR1 as MNHEY and CDR2 as SMNVEV (reference sequence). V dropped 2 bases and J dropped 3; count of bases not matched to a gene: 9. The length of the CDR3 is 17 residues. The CDR3 nucleotides are TGTGCCAGCAGTTTACATGGGAGCGGGAGCAGCTACAATGAGCAGTTCTTC. Translating it yields CASSLHGSGSSYNEQFF.

The V gene is TRBV6-4, the J gene TRBJ1-1, with D possibly TRBD1 on 5 matching bases. This CDR3 comprises 13 residues. V lost 2 bases and J lost 7, with 11 bases in between. The V gene's germline CDR1 is MRHNA and CDR2 SNTAGT. CDR3 sequence reads: CASSDLQGGEAFF. CDR3 coding DNA: TGTGCCAGCAGTGACCTTCAGGGAGGTGAAGCTTTCTTT.

The chain carries TRBV2 and TRBJ1-1, with a weak D call TRBD1 (5 bases). The CDR3 has 13 amino acids. Germline CDR1 and CDR2: SNHLY and FYNNEI. Trimming shortened V by 3 bases and J by 4 bases, and 9 bases separated the two germline ends. The chain's CDR3 is CASSEEGLTEAFF. The CDR3 bases are TGTGCCAGCAGTGAGGAGGGGCTCACTGAAGCTTTCTTT.

This chain links TRBV9 with TRBJ2-1; 14 bases agree with TRBD2. The CDR3 spans 15 residues. The germline V gene encodes CDR1 SGDLS and CDR2 YYNGEE. With 4 bases clipped from V and 9 bases from J, the junction kept 6 bases outside the gene matches. The CDR3 here is CASSRLAGGQGEQFF. The CDR3 DNA is TGTGCCAGCAGCCGACTAGCGGGAGGGCAAGGTGAGCAGTTCTTC.

The genes are TRBV7-3 and TRBJ2-5; D not certain. The ends were cut back, 5 bases at V and 5 bases at J, with 12 bases in the middle. The CDR3 is 13 residues long. Germline values: CDR1 SGHTA, CDR2 FQGTGA. As DNA, the CDR3 is TGTGCCAGCAGCCCCGGGCCTCAGGAGACCCAGTACTTC. Protein sequence: CASSPGPQETQYF.

The chain recombines TRBV6-5 with TRBJ1-4; D is unclear. There are 13 residues in the CDR3. Trimming stripped 5 bases from V and 6 bases from J, with 10 bases between. Germline CDR1 MNHEY, CDR2 SVGAGI. The CDR3 nucleotides read TGTGCCAGCAGTCCGACCTTGGATGAAAAACTGTTTTTT. Its translation: CASSPTLDEKLFF.

This chain links TRBV7-8 with TRBJ1-4; 7 positions agree with TRBD1. CDR1 is SGHVS and CDR2 is FQNEAQ in the germline V gene. This CDR3 has 19 amino acids. J gave up 0 bases and V 5 bases, and 15 bases lay outside the gene matches. CDR3 protein: CASSPQTTGLGATNEKLFF. In nucleotides, the CDR3 is TGTGCCAGCAGCCCGCAGACGACAGGGCTTGGGGCAACTAATGAAAAACTGTTTTTT. Variable domain in full (rest from reference TRBV7-8 and TRBJ1-4): GAGVSQSPRYKVAKRGQDVALRCDPISGHVSLFWYQQALGQGPEFLTYFQNEAQLDKSGLPSDRFFAERPEGSVSTLKIQRTQQEDSAVYLCASSPQTTGLGATNEKLFFGSGTQLSVL.

The chain employs TRBV5-1 and TRBJ2-3; the match to TRBD2 covers 13 bases. The junction had 0 bases not matched to a gene; V was cut back by 0 bases and J by 5 bases. The CDR3 is 15 amino acids. Germline CDR1 is SGHRS and CDR2 is YFSETQ. The CDR3, as DNA: TGCGCCAGCAGCTTGGGACTAGCGGGGGGAGATACGCAGTATTTT. Amino acids: CASSLGLAGGDTQYF. Combining the CDR3 with reference TRBV5-1 and TRBJ2-3 gives the whole variable domain KAGVTQTPRYLIKTRGQQVTLSCSPISGHRSVSWYQQTPGQGLQFLFEYFSETQRNKGNFPGRFSGRQFSNSRSEMNVSTLELGDSALYLCASSLGLAGGDTQYFGPGTRLTVL.

This sequence joins TRBV14 and TRBJ2-5, with D unclear. V was trimmed by 3 bases and J by 7 bases, leaving 3 bases between them. Germline V lookup: CDR1 SGHDN, CDR2 FVKESK. The length of the CDR3 is 10 residues. Here the CDR3 DNA reads TGTGCCAGCAGCCACAGGACCCAGTACTTC. This encodes CASSHRTQYF. Based on the CDR3 plus reference TRBV14 and TRBJ2-5, the full variable domain is EAGVTQFPSHSVIEKGQTVTLRCDPISGHDNLYWYRRVMGKEIKFLLHFVKESKQDESGMPNNRFLAERTGGTYSTLKVQPAELEDSGVYFCASSHRTQYFGPGTRLLVL.

The rearrangement uses TRBV7-3 and TRBJ2-2; no firm D call. V lost 2 bases and J 0 bases, leaving 10 bases between the germline ends. CDR3 length: 16 residues. In germline, CDR1 is SGHTA, CDR2 FQGTGA. CDR3 residues: CASSLELGTNTGELFF. The CDR3 DNA is TGTGCCAGCAGCTTAGAATTAGGGACGAACACCGGGGAGCTGTTTTTT.

The chain couples TRBV10-3 to TRBJ1-2; the D gene is possibly TRBD1 (5 bases). The V gene's germline CDR1 is ENHRY and CDR2 SYGVKD. The length of the CDR3 is 13 residues. Trimming took 7 bases from V and 5 from J, leaving 14 bases between them. CDR3 DNA: TGTGCCATCACCGGGACGCAGGATTATGGCTACACCTTC. Translating it yields CAITGTQDYGYTF.

V and J are TRBV7-3 and TRBJ1-1; D remains unclear. Trimming cost V 4 bases and J 3 bases, with 9 bases left between them. Looked up from germline, CDR1 is SGHTA and CDR2 is FQGTGA. This CDR3 has 13 residues. In DNA, the CDR3 is TGTGCCAGCAGCTCCCAGGTAGACACTGAAGCTTTCTTT. Its protein is CASSSQVDTEAFF.

The chain links TRBV9 to TRBJ2-2; 8 positions agree with TRBD2. Trimming at V came to 0 bases and at J to 4 bases, leaving 8 bases not matched to a gene. The CDR3 contains 17 residues. Germline CDR1 is SGDLS and CDR2 is YYNGEE. CDR3 nucleotides: TGTGCCAGCAGCGTAGATGGAGAAGCGGGAGCCACCGGGGAGCTGTTTTTT. It translates to CASSVDGEAGATGELFF.

The chain combines TRBV6-2 or TRBV6-3 with TRBJ1-2, with D perhaps TRBD1 (6 bases). V lost 6 bases, J lost 7 bases, and 9 bases lay in between. Germline-derived CDR1 and CDR2 are MNHEY and SVGEGT. The CDR3 runs to 11 residues. The DNA for the CDR3 is TGTGCCAGCAGCAACAGGGTTGGCTACACCTTC. Its protein product is CASSNRVGYTF.